The rows below give T cell receptor beta chains drawn from one sample of a study of Ad26.COV2.S vaccination and SARS-CoV-2 variants. The method was immunoSEQ multiplex PCR; TCRdb's version includes in-frame clones alone and lacks a portion of them. The sample lists about 350,000 clones, roughly 89% occurring once. Sample: peripheral blood, taken in a trial of Ad26.COV2.S vaccine versus placebo. All receptors come from a person between 18 and 65 years old who received the Ad26.COV2.S COVID-19 vaccine or a placebo. CDR3s include the opening cysteine and the closing phenylalanine or tryptophan. A D gene is named only where the DNA matches it firmly. Size tells how often a clone was seen (once, few, many) or the class of an expanded clone, and some rows leave it out.

cdr3_nt: TGTGCCAGCTCACCACCGGGGATAGCGGGGGGGACCTACGAGCAGTACTTC; cdr3_aa: CASSPPGIAGGTYEQYF; v_call: TRBV18; d_call: TRBD2; clone_size: NA; j_call: TRBJ2-7
cdr3_nt: TGTGCCAGCAGCGTAGCTAGCGGGGGGGCGACAGATACGCAGTATTTT; cdr3_aa: CASSVASGGATDTQYF; v_call: TRBV9; d_call: TRBD2; clone_size: few; j_call: TRBJ2-3
cdr3_nt: TGTGCCAGCAGACACAGGGAGAACACCGGGGAGCTGTTTTTT; cdr3_aa: CASRHRENTGELFF; v_call: TRBV2; d_call: NA; clone_size: NA; j_call: TRBJ2-2
cdr3_nt: TGCAGCGTTGAAATCCCTCCCCGTAACGAGCAGTACTTC; cdr3_aa: CSVEIPPRNEQYF; v_call: TRBV29-1; d_call: NA; clone_size: few; j_call: TRBJ2-7
cdr3_nt: TGCGCCAGCTCCCCTCTAGCGGGAGGGCCCACAGATACGCAGTATTTT; cdr3_aa: CASSPLAGGPTDTQYF; v_call: TRBV5-1; d_call: TRBD2; clone_size: once; j_call: TRBJ2-3
cdr3_nt: TGTGCCAGCAGTTTAGGGCAGGGGAGCGATGAGCAGTTCTTC; cdr3_aa: CASSLGQGSDEQFF; v_call: TRBV27; d_call: NA; clone_size: NA; j_call: TRBJ2-1
cdr3_nt: TGTGCCAGTACCAGAGCCCGGGACATAGACGGGGTGGGCAATCAGCCCCAGCATTTT; cdr3_aa: CASTRARDIDGVGNQPQHF; v_call: TRBV19; d_call: NA; clone_size: NA; j_call: TRBJ1-5
cdr3_nt: TGTGCCAGCAGTCCGAACTCTGGAAACACCATATATTTT; cdr3_aa: CASSPNSGNTIYF; v_call: TRBV27; d_call: NA; clone_size: NA; j_call: TRBJ1-3
cdr3_nt: TGTGCCAGCACCAACACCGGGCCCTCCCTCTACGAGCAGTACTTC; cdr3_aa: CASTNTGPSLYEQYF; v_call: TRBV7-9; d_call: NA; clone_size: once; j_call: TRBJ2-7
cdr3_nt: TGTGCCAGCATACCCGGAGACAGGGGGCTTACCTATGGCTACACCTTC; cdr3_aa: CASIPGDRGLTYGYTF; v_call: TRBV13; d_call: TRBD1; clone_size: NA; j_call: TRBJ1-2
cdr3_nt: TGTGCCAGCAGCTTAGATAGGCCCCGCAGGGCGGTAACTGAAGCTTTCTTT; cdr3_aa: CASSLDRPRRAVTEAFF; v_call: TRBV11-3; d_call: NA; clone_size: NA; j_call: TRBJ1-1
cdr3_nt: TGTGCCAGCAGTACCCGGGACAGGGGGCGGCGGGGAAACACTGAAGCTTTCTTT; cdr3_aa: CASSTRDRGRRGNTEAFF; v_call: TRBV27; d_call: TRBD1; clone_size: NA; j_call: TRBJ1-1
cdr3_nt: TGCGCCAGCAGCGGGACAGGGGGCACTGAAGCTTTCTTT; cdr3_aa: CASSGTGGTEAFF; v_call: TRBV5-1; d_call: TRBD1; clone_size: NA; j_call: TRBJ1-1
cdr3_nt: TGTGCCAGCAGTTTTTCAGGGGGGACCTACGAGCAGTACTTC; cdr3_aa: CASSFSGGTYEQYF; v_call: TRBV27; d_call: NA; clone_size: NA; j_call: TRBJ2-7
cdr3_nt: TGCGCCAGCAGCCCGGGACAGGGCGCTAATGAAAAACTGTTTTTT; cdr3_aa: CASSPGQGANEKLFF; v_call: TRBV4-1; d_call: TRBD1; clone_size: NA; j_call: TRBJ1-4
cdr3_nt: TGCGCCAGCAGCCAGTTGACAGGGGATTACGAGCAGTACTTC; cdr3_aa: CASSQLTGDYEQYF; v_call: TRBV4-3; d_call: TRBD1; clone_size: once; j_call: TRBJ2-7
cdr3_nt: TGTGCCAGCAGCCCCCCAGGGGCCGCGAACACCGGGGAGCTGTTTTTT; cdr3_aa: CASSPPGAANTGELFF; v_call: TRBV7-9; d_call: NA; clone_size: NA; j_call: TRBJ2-2
cdr3_nt: TGCGCCAGCAGTCGGGGGTCCCAAGAGACCCAGTACTTC; cdr3_aa: CASSRGSQETQYF; v_call: TRBV5-1; d_call: NA; clone_size: NA; j_call: TRBJ2-5
cdr3_nt: TGTGCCAGCAGCCAAGGGCCCTACGAGCAGTACTTC; cdr3_aa: CASSQGPYEQYF; v_call: TRBV11-2; d_call: NA; clone_size: NA; j_call: TRBJ2-7
cdr3_nt: TGCGCCAGCAGTCTAATCCGGGACAGGCCCTACGAGCAGTACTTC; cdr3_aa: CASSLIRDRPYEQYF; v_call: TRBV4-1; d_call: TRBD1; clone_size: NA; j_call: TRBJ2-7
cdr3_nt: TGCGCCAGCAGCTTCAAGAGGGGCGCATATGGGGCCAACGTCCTGACTTTC; cdr3_aa: CASSFKRGAYGANVLTF; v_call: TRBV5-1; d_call: NA; clone_size: NA; j_call: TRBJ2-6
cdr3_nt: TGTGCCAGCAGCCCCCAACGAGCAGTGGCACCCCTCCACTTT; cdr3_aa: CASSPQRAVAPLHF; v_call: TRBV7-8; d_call: NA; clone_size: NA; j_call: TRBJ1-6
cdr3_nt: TGCGCCAGCAGCACCCAGGGTCCGTCCTACGAGCAGTACTTC; cdr3_aa: CASSTQGPSYEQYF; v_call: TRBV4-1; d_call: NA; clone_size: NA; j_call: TRBJ2-7
cdr3_nt: TGTGCCAGCAGCTTGGTGGGGGTCCCAGATCGGGCTGAAGCTTTCTTT; cdr3_aa: CASSLVGVPDRAEAFF; v_call: TRBV5-6; d_call: NA; clone_size: NA; j_call: TRBJ1-1
cdr3_nt: TGTGCCAGCAGCCCGACGGATCAGCCCCAGCATTTT; cdr3_aa: CASSPTDQPQHF; v_call: TRBV7-8; d_call: NA; clone_size: NA; j_call: TRBJ1-5
cdr3_nt: TGTGCCAGTAGCCTAAGGGACAGGGGCACAGATACGCAGTATTTT; cdr3_aa: CASSLRDRGTDTQYF; v_call: TRBV19; d_call: TRBD1; clone_size: NA; j_call: TRBJ2-3
cdr3_nt: TGTGCCAGCGAGGGGTGGCAGACCCAGTACTTC; cdr3_aa: CASEGWQTQYF; v_call: TRBV25-1; d_call: NA; clone_size: once; j_call: TRBJ2-5
cdr3_nt: TGTGCCAGTAGTACCAGGGACGGGACCTTCTATGGCTACACCTTC; cdr3_aa: CASSTRDGTFYGYTF; v_call: TRBV19; d_call: NA; clone_size: NA; j_call: TRBJ1-2
cdr3_nt: TGCGCCAGCAGCCAAGTCCCACAGGGAACCTACGAGCAGTACTTC; cdr3_aa: CASSQVPQGTYEQYF; v_call: TRBV4-1; d_call: NA; clone_size: NA; j_call: TRBJ2-7
cdr3_nt: TGTGCCAGCAGTTATTCATCGGACAGCGTCTACGAGCAGTACTTC; cdr3_aa: CASSYSSDSVYEQYF; v_call: TRBV6-5; d_call: NA; clone_size: NA; j_call: TRBJ2-7
cdr3_nt: TGTGCCAGCAGCCCAACAGACAGAGCCCAAGAGACCCAGTACTTC; cdr3_aa: CASSPTDRAQETQYF; v_call: TRBV7-6; d_call: NA; clone_size: NA; j_call: TRBJ2-5
cdr3_nt: TGTGCCAGCAGTTACGGGACAGGGAGCAATCAGCCCCAGCATTTT; cdr3_aa: CASSYGTGSNQPQHF; v_call: TRBV6-5; d_call: TRBD1; clone_size: NA; j_call: TRBJ1-5
cdr3_nt: TGTGCCAGCAGCAAAACCCACAGGGGAGCGGCTGAAGCTTTCTTT; cdr3_aa: CASSKTHRGAAEAFF; v_call: TRBV6-5; d_call: TRBD1; clone_size: NA; j_call: TRBJ1-1